The rows below give T cell receptor beta chains drawn from one sample of a study of shared clonotypes between healthy human individuals. This table comes from immunoSEQ multiplex PCR, and its TCRdb copy is limited to in-frame clones, with some not included. Counted here are more than 550,000 clones, roughly 72% occurring once; the ten biggest clones make up around 1.8%. The material sequenced was memory CD4+ T cells sorted from blood. The receptors were gathered from a woman aged 30 to 39 in good health. CDR3s include the opening cysteine and the closing phenylalanine or tryptophan. A D gene is named only where the DNA matches it firmly. Clone size is shown for a subset of rows, as once, few, many or a class of expanded clone.

>TRBJ2-7|TRBV5-4|14|TRBD1|NA
CASSDRQGEHEQYF
TGTGCCAGCAGCGACCGACAGGGCGAACACGAGCAGTACTTC
>TRBJ2-3|TRBV2|15|NA|NA
CASSEERVATDTQYF
TGTGCCAGCAGTGAAGAAAGGGTGGCCACAGATACGCAGTATTTT
>TRBJ2-3|TRBV6-1|15|TRBD1|NA
CASRLGQGRTDTQYF
TGTGCCAGCAGACTTGGACAGGGCCGGACAGATACGCAGTATTTT
>TRBJ2-4|TRBV6-1|13|NA|NA
CASSTESLNIQYF
TGTGCCAGCAGCACTGAGTCTCTAAACATTCAGTACTTC
>TRBJ2-1|TRBV30|12|NA|NA
CAWGGHNNEQFF
TGTGCCTGGGGGGGGCATAACAATGAGCAGTTCTTC
>TRBJ2-7|TRBV11-2|15|TRBD2|NA
CASSLTAGAPAEQYF
TGTGCCAGCAGCTTAACAGCGGGAGCCCCAGCCGAGCAGTACTTC
>TRBJ2-3|TRBV7-3|15|NA|NA
CASSKEGRSTDTQYF
TGTGCCAGCAGCAAAGAGGGCCGAAGCACAGATACGCAGTATTTT
>TRBJ1-2|TRBV5-8|15|TRBD1|NA
CASSLWTGGAYGYTF
TGTGCCAGCAGCTTGTGGACAGGGGGCGCCTATGGCTACACCTTC
>TRBJ1-2|TRBV2|13|NA|NA
CASSFLGGRGYTF
TGTGCCAGCAGTTTTCTGGGGGGGAGAGGCTACACCTTC
>TRBJ1-5|TRBV5-4|13|NA|NA
CASSYAGQEPQHF
TGTGCCAGCAGCTACGCGGGTCAGGAGCCCCAGCATTTT
>TRBJ2-7|TRBV11-1|16|TRBD1|NA
CASSLALGQAPYEQYF
TGTGCCAGCAGCTTAGCTTTGGGACAGGCCCCCTACGAGCAGTACTTC
>TRBJ2-7|TRBV27|13|TRBD2|few
CASNGRASYEQYF
TGTGCCAGCAATGGGAGGGCCTCCTACGAGCAGTACTTC
>TRBJ1-2|TRBV6-1|13|TRBD1|NA
CARASGQGVGYTF
TGTGCCAGAGCCTCGGGGCAGGGGGTGGGCTACACCTTC
>TRBJ1-1|TRBV28|15|NA|NA
CASSPPRAGYTEAFF
TGTGCCAGCAGTCCTCCCCGGGCTGGGTACACTGAAGCTTTCTTT
>TRBJ1-2|TRBV6-5|15|NA|NA
CASSPGFGWVYGYTF
TGTGCCAGCAGTCCGGGGTTCGGGTGGGTCTATGGCTACACCTTC
>TRBJ2-7|TRBV2|14|TRBD1|NA
CASPPTGRPYEQYF
TGTGCCAGCCCTCCGACAGGGAGACCCTACGAGCAGTACTTC
>TRBJ1-5|TRBV28|15|TRBD1|NA
CASRPTGLSNQPQHF
TGTGCCAGCAGGCCGACAGGGTTGAGCAATCAGCCCCAGCATTTT
>TRBJ1-4|TRBV2|13|NA|few
CASTTVFNEKLFF
TGTGCCTCCACTACAGTTTTTAATGAAAAACTGTTTTTT
>TRBJ2-1|TRBV28|15|TRBD1|NA
CASSTGGQGVNEQFF
TGTGCCAGCAGCACCGGGGGACAGGGGGTAAATGAGCAGTTCTTC
>TRBJ2-5|TRBV6-6|15|TRBD2|NA
CASSLSGAGVETQYF
TGTGCCAGCAGTTTGTCCGGAGCGGGAGTTGAGACCCAGTACTTC
>TRBJ1-5|TRBV2|16|TRBD1|NA
CASRDRGSLGNQPQHF
TGTGCCAGCAGGGACAGGGGGAGTTTGGGCAATCAGCCCCAGCATTTT
>TRBJ2-7|TRBV28|15|NA|NA
CASSSYVRGLYEQYF
TGTGCCAGCAGCTCTTATGTAAGGGGCCTCTACGAGCAGTACTTC
>TRBJ2-7|TRBV29-1|14|TRBD2|NA
CSVAGLAGGDEQYF
TGCAGCGTTGCGGGACTAGCGGGAGGGGACGAGCAGTACTTC
>TRBJ2-3|TRBV5-1|16|TRBD2|NA
CASSLAGSGRADTQYF
TGCGCCAGCAGCTTGGCCGGCAGCGGGAGGGCAGATACGCAGTATTTT
>TRBJ1-2|TRBV6-5|13|NA|once
CATAGSTRYGYTF
TGTGCCACCGCAGGATCGACACGGTATGGCTACACCTTC
>TRBJ2-1|TRBV11-2|16|NA|NA
CASRKQGFGGYNEQFF
TGTGCCAGCAGAAAGCAGGGGTTTGGAGGTTACAATGAGCAGTTCTTC
>TRBJ2-1|TRBV2|13|TRBD1|NA
CASSGQTRNEQFF
TGTGCCAGCTCGGGACAGACTCGAAATGAGCAGTTCTTC